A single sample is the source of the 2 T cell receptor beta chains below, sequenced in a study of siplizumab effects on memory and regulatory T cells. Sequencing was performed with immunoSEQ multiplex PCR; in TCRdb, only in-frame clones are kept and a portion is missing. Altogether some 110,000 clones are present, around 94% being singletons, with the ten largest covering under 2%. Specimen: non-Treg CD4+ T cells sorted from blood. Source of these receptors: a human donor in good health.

As DNA, the CDR3 is TGCGCCAGCAGCTTGACCGGGACAGGGGTCAACGAGCAGTACTTC. Translated: CASSLTGTGVNEQYF. The chain combines TRBV5-1 with TRBJ2-5, with 10 positions matching TRBD1. The J call may be mistaken, given a closer DNA end match to TRBJ2-7. CDR3 length: 15 residues. The germline V gene encodes CDR1 SGHRS and CDR2 YFSETQ.

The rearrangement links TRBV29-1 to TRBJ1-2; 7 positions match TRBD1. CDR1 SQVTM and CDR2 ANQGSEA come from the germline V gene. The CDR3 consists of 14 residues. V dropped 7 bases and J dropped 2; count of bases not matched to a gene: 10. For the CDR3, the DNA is TGCAGCGCAACCACCGGGACAGTGAACTATGGCTACACCTTC. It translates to CSATTGTVNYGYTF.